Each of the 9 T cell receptor beta chains below was sequenced from the same sample in a study of human T cells and chemical hapten exposure. TCRdb fed the RACE reads into MiXCR, producing one record per CDR3 protein. The data contain about 360,000 distinct CDR3 sequences, 6% to 8.5% of them singletons. Time point denoted: patch test 1, 2 weeks after DPC sensitization. The sample's treatment: therapeutic diphenylcyclopropenone sensitization with weekly scalp DPC. The sequencing used whole blood, collected in connection with sensitization to the hapten diphenylcyclopropenone (DPC). The receptor set was obtained from a woman aged 18 to 35 with alopecia areata. Some clones in this sample may be carry-over from other donors' samples.

V gene TRBV7-2 combines with J gene TRBJ2-1; D unresolved. CDR3 length: 16 amino acids. With 5 bases removed from V and 0 bases from J, the gap between germline ends came to 14 bases. CDR1 is SGHTA, CDR2 FQGNSA, per germline. The CDR3 loop reads CASSAHLSSSYNEQFF. The CDR3 nucleotides are TGTGCCAGCAGCGCCCACTTGTCTAGCTCCTACAATGAGCAGTTCTTC.

The V call is TRBV29-1, the J call TRBJ1-1, with D possibly matching TRBD1 (5 bases). CDR1 and CDR2 from the germline V gene are SQVTM and ANQGSEA. The CDR3 consists of 14 residues. V lost 2 bases and J lost 4, with 14 bases in between. Here the CDR3 DNA reads TGCAGCGTTGAAATTGGAGTCAGGGCCACTGAAGCTTTCTTT. It yields the protein CSVEIGVRATEAFF.

This clonotype has only a few counts. The chain combines TRBV12-3 or TRBV12-4 with TRBJ2-5; 9 nucleotides line up with TRBD2. The CDR3 is 16 amino acids. The trim removed 2 bases at V and 4 bases at J, leaving 8 bases unmatched. In DNA, the CDR3 is TGTGCCAGCAGTTTATTGGCGGGGGGGCCCGTAGAGACCCAGTACTTC. Its translation: CASSLLAGGPVETQYF.

This clonotype was seen many times. The V gene is TRBV5-6, the J gene TRBJ1-5; the D is unclear. There are 13 residues in the CDR3. V was clipped by 4 bases and J by 7 bases, with 12 bases between them. Germline V lookup: CDR1 SGHDT, CDR2 YYEEEE. CDR3 sequence (DNA): TGTGCCAGCAGCCTTGCCCGTGGCCAGCCCCAGCATTTT. Amino acid sequence: CASSLARGQPQHF.

This clonotype has at least ten counts. This chain uses TRBV5-1 with TRBJ2-3; 9 positions agree with TRBD2. Germline loops: CDR1 SGHRS, CDR2 YFSETQ. With V trimmed by 2 bases and J by 1 base, 8 bases remained unmatched. This CDR3 is 17 amino acids long. For the CDR3, the DNA is TGCGCCAGCAGCTTAGCGGGGGGCTCGATGGGCACAGATACGCAGTATTTT. It is translated as CASSLAGGSMGTDTQYF.

The sample holds a few counts of this clonotype. DNA of the CDR3: TGCAGTGCTTGGACTAGCGGGGGGGTACGCATTGGGCCAGATACGCAGTATTTT. Translation gives CSAWTSGGVRIGPDTQYF. The V and J genes are TRBV20-1 and TRBJ2-3; 15 nucleotides align to TRBD2. There are 18 residues in the CDR3. The J segment lost 4 bases and the V segment lost 5 bases, leaving 13 bases of the junction unmatched. The germline V gene has CDR1 DFQATT and CDR2 SNEGSKA (reference sequence).

A few counts support this clonotype. The chain is built from TRBV2 and TRBJ2-3; 8 bases map to TRBD2. CDR3 length: 16 amino acids. Germline CDR1 SNHLY, CDR2 FYNNEI. With 2 bases clipped from V and 1 base from J, the junction kept 5 bases outside the gene matches. CDR3 in DNA: TGTGCCAGCAGTGAATTGCGGGGGGTCGGCACAGATACGCAGTATTTT. It translates to CASSELRGVGTDTQYF.

This clonotype was counted at least ten times. The rearrangement uses TRBV19 and TRBJ2-1; 8 bases are a match to TRBD1. V lost 7 bases and J lost 7; bases outside the gene matches: 9. The CDR3 is 14 amino acids. Germline loops: CDR1 LNHDA, CDR2 SQIVND (reference sequence). The CDR3 region is CASTPGQGKNEQFF. As DNA, the CDR3 is TGTGCCAGTACTCCCGGACAGGGCAAAAATGAGCAGTTCTTC.

This clonotype was counted at least ten times. The chain couples TRBV9 to TRBJ2-5, with 8 bases lining up with TRBD1. There are 14 residues in the CDR3. With 2 bases clipped from V and 4 bases from J, the junction kept 4 bases outside the gene matches. CDR1 SGDLS and CDR2 YYNGEE come from the germline V gene. The CDR3 spells CASSVNGQGETQYF. CDR3 DNA: TGTGCCAGCAGCGTCAACGGACAGGGAGAGACCCAGTACTTC.